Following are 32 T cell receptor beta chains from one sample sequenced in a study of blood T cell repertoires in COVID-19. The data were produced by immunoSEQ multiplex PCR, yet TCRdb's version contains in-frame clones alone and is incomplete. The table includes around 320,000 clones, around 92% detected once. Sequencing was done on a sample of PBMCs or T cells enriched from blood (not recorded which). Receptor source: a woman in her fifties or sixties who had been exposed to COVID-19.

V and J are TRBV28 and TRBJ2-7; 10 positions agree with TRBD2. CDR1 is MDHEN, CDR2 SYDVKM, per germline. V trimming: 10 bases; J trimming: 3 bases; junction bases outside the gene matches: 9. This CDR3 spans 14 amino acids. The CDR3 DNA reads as TGTGCCACCATCTCTAGGACTAGCGGCTACGAGCAGTACTTC. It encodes CATISRTSGYEQYF. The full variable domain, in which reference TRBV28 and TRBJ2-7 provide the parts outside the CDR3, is DVKVTQSSRYLVKRTGEKVFLECVQDMDHENMFWYRQDPGLGLRLIYFSYDVKMKEKGDIPEGYSVSREKKERFSLILESASTNQTSMYLCATISRTSGYEQYFGPGTRLTVT.

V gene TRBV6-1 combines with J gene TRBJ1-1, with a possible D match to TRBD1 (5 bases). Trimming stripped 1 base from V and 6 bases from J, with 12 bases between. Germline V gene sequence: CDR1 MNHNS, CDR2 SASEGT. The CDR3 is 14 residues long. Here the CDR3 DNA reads TGTGCCAGCAGTGAAGTGTTCAGGGAACCTGAAGCTTTCTTT. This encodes CASSEVFREPEAFF.

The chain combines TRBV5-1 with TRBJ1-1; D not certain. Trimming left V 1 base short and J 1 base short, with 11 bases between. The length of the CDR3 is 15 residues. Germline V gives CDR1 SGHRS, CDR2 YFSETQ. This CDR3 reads CASSLWPEGNTEAFF. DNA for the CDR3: TGCGCCAGCAGCTTGTGGCCCGAGGGGAACACTGAAGCTTTCTTT.

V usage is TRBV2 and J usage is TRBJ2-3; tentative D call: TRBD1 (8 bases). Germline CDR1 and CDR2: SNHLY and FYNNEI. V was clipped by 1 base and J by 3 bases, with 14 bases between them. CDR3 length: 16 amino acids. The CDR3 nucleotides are TGTGCCAGCAGTGAAGGCGGACAGGGAGGGACAGATACGCAGTATTTT. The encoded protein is CASSEGGQGGTDTQYF.

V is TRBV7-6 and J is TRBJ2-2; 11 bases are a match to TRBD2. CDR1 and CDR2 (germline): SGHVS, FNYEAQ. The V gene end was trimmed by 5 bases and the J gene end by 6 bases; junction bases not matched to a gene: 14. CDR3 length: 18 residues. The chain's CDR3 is CASSPTETSGEEAGELFF. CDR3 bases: TGTGCCAGCAGCCCGACAGAGACTAGCGGGGAGGAGGCCGGGGAGCTGTTTTTT.

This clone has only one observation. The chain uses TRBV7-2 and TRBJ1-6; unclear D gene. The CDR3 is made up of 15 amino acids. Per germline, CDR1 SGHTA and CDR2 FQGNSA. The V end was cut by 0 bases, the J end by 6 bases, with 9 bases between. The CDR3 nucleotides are TGTGCCAGCAGCTTAGCGAGAGGCCTTAATTCACCCCTCCACTTT. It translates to CASSLARGLNSPLHF.

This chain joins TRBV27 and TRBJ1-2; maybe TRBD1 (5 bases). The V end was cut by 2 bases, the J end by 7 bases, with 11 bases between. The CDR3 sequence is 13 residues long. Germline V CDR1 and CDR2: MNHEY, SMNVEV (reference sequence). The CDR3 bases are TGTGCCAGCAGTTTAAAGGGGCAGGGTGGCTACACCTTC. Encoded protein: CASSLKGQGGYTF.

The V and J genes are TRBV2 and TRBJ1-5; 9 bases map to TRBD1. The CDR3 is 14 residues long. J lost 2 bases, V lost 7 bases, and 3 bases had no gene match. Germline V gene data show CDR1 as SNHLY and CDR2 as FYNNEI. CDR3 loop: CASTQGAGNQPQHF. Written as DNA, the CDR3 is TGTGCCAGCACACAGGGGGCGGGCAATCAGCCCCAGCATTTT. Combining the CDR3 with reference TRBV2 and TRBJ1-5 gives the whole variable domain EPEVTQTPSHQVTQMGQEVILRCVPISNHLYFYWYRQILGQKVEFLVSFYNNEISEKSEIFDDQFSVERPDGSNFTLKIRSTKLEDSAMYFCASTQGAGNQPQHFGDGTRLSIL.

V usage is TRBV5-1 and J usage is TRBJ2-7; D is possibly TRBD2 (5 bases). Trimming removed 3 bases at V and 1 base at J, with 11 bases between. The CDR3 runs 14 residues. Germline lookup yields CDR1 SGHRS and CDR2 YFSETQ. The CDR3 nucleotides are TGCGCCAGCAGCTCTGAGGACTCATCCTACGAGCAGTACTTC. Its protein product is CASSSEDSSYEQYF.

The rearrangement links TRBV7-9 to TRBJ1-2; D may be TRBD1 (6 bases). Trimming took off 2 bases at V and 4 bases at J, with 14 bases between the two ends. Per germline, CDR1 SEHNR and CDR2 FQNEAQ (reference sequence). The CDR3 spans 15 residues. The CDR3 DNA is TGTGCCAGCAGCTTAACCGCAGACAGGAGCTATGGCTACACCTTC. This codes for CASSLTADRSYGYTF.

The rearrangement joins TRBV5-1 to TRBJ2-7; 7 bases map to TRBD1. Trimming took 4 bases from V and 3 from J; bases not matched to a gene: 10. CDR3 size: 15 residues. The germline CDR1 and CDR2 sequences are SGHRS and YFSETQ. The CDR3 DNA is TGCGCCAGCAGCAAAGGGACAGAGGCGGTCTACGAGCAGTACTTC. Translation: CASSKGTEAVYEQYF.

This CDR3 reads CASSTDRGGKQYF. CDR3 sequence (DNA): TGTGCCAGCAGTACTGATCGGGGAGGGAAGCAGTACTTC. This chain uses TRBV5-5 with TRBJ2-7; TRBD2 matches 7 bases. The CDR3 has 13 amino acids. V lost 5 bases, J lost 8 bases, and 10 bases stayed unmatched. Germline V gene data show CDR1 as SGHKS and CDR2 as YYEKEE (reference sequence).

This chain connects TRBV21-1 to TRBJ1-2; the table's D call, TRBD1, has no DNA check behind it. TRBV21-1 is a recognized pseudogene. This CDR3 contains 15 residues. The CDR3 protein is CASSAQGEGDYGYTF. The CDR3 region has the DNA TGTGCCAGCAGCGCACAGGGGGAAGGTGACTATGGCTACACCTTC.

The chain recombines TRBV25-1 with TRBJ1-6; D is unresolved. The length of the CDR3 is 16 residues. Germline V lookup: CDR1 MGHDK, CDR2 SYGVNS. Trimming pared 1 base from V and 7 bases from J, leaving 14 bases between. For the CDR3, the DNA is TGTGCCAGCAGTGAATCGGTTTTACGTTTGAATTCACCCCTCCACTTT. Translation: CASSESVLRLNSPLHF.

CDR3: CASTVDRGAGYSNQPQHF. The CDR3 nucleotides read TGTGCCAGTACGGTGGACAGGGGCGCCGGGTATAGCAATCAGCCCCAGCATTTT. This chain links TRBV19 with TRBJ1-5, with 9 positions matching TRBD1. V gave up 7 bases and J gave up 0 bases; unmatched junction bases: 13. Looked up from germline, CDR1 is LNHDA and CDR2 is SQIVND (reference sequence). CDR3 length: 18 amino acids. The entire variable domain, with the rest obtained from reference TRBV19 and TRBJ1-5, is as follows: DGGITQSPKYLFRKEGQNVTLSCEQNLNHDAMYWYRQDPGQGLRLIYYSQIVNDFQKGDIAEGYSVSREKKESFPLTVTSAQKNPTAFYLCASTVDRGAGYSNQPQHFGDGTRLSIL.

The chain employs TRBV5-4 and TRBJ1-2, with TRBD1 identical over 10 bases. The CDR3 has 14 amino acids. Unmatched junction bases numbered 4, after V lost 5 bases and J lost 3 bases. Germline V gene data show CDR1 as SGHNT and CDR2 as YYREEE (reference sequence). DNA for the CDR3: TGTGCCAGCAGTAGGGACAGGGGAGACTATGGCTACACCTTC. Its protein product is CASSRDRGDYGYTF.

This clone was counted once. CDR3 in DNA: TGTGCCTCCCCGGGGGGGAGGGAGACCCAGTACTTC. Residues: CASPGGRETQYF. The chain uses TRBV25-1 and TRBJ2-5, with 8 nucleotides matching TRBD2. Trimming at V came to 11 bases and at J to 5 bases, leaving 7 bases not matched to a gene. The CDR3 totals 12 residues. CDR1 is MGHDK, CDR2 SYGVNS, per germline.

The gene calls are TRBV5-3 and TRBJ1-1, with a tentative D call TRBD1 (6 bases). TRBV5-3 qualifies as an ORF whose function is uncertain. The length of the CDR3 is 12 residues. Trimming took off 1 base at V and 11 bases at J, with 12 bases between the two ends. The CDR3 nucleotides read TGTGCCAGAAGCTTGTCCCCAGGGGTGGCTTTCTTT. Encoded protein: CARSLSPGVAFF.

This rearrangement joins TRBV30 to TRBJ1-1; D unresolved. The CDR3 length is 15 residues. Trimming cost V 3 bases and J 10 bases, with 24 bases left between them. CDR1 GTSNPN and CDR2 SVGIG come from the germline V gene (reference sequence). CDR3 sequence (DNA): TGTGCCTGGAGCAATCCGGGCCTGGGTCTTGAGGGAGCTTTCTTT. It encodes CAWSNPGLGLEGAFF.

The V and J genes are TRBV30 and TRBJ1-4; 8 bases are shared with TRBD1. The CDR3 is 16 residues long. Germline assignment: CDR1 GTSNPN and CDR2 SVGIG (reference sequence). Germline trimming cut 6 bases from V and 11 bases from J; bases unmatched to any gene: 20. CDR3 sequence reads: CACFWQGAPEMRKLFF. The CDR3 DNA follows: TGTGCCTGTTTTTGGCAGGGGGCCCCCGAAATGAGGAAACTGTTTTTT.

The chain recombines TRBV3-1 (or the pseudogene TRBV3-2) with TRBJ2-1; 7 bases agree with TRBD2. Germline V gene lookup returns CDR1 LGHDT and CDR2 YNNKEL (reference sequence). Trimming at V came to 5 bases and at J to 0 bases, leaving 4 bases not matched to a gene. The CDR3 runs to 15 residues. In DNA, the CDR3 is TGTGCCAGCAGCTTAAGCGGGACCTCCTACAATGAGCAGTTCTTC. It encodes CASSLSGTSYNEQFF.

The CDR3 reads CASSSHTSGGTDTQYF. CDR3 DNA sequence: TGTGCCAGTAGTTCCCACACTAGCGGAGGCACAGATACGCAGTATTTT. This chain uses TRBV19 with TRBJ2-3; 8 bases align to TRBD2. Germline lookup yields CDR1 LNHDA and CDR2 SQIVND (reference sequence). The CDR3 contains 16 residues. V was clipped by 5 bases and J by 1 base; unmatched bases: 8.

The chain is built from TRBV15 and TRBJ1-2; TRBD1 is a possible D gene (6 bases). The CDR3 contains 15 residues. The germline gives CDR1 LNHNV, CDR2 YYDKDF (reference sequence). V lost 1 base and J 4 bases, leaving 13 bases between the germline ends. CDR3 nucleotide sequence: TGTGCCACCAGCAGAGGGGGGCAGGGACCCTATGGCTACACCTTC. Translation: CATSRGGQGPYGYTF.

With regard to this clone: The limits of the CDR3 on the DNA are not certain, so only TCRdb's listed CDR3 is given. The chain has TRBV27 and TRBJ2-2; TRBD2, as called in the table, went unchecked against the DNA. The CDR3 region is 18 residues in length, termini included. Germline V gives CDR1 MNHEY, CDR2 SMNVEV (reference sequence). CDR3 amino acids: CASSSSGLAGANTGELFF.

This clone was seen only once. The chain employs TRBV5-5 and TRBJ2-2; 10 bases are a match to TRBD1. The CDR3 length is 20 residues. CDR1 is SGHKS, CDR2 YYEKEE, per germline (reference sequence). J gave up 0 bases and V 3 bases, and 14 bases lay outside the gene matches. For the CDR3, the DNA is TGTGCCAGCAGCTGGTCCCCCCCGGGACAGGGGATACCGAACACCGGGGAGCTGTTTTTT. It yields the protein CASSWSPPGQGIPNTGELFF.

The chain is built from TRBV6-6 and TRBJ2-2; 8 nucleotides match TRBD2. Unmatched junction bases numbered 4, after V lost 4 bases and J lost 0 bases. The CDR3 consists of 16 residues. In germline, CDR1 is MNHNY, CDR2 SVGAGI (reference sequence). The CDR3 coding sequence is TGTGCCAGCAGTTCCTTCGGGAGGGCGAACACCGGGGAGCTGTTTTTT. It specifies CASSSFGRANTGELFF.

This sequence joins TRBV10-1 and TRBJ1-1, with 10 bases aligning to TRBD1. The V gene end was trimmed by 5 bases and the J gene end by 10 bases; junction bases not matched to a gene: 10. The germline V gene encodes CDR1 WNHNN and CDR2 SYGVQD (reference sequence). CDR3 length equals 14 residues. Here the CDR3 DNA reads TGCGCCAGCAGTTTTGACAGGGGGCGAGGTGGAGCTTTCTTT. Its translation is CASSFDRGRGGAFF.

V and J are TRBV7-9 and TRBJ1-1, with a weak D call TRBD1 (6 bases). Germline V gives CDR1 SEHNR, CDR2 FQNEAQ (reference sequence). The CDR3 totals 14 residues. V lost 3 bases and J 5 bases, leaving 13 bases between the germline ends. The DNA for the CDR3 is TGTGCCAGCAGCTTCTCAGGGGCGTTGACTGAAGCTTTCTTT. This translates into CASSFSGALTEAFF.

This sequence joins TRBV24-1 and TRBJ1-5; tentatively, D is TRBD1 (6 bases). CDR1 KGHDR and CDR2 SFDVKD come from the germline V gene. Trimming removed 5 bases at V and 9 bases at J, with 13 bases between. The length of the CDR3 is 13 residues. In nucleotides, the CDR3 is TGTGCCACCAGTGGCCAGGGAGGGGGGCCCCAGCATTTT. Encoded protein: CATSGQGGGPQHF.

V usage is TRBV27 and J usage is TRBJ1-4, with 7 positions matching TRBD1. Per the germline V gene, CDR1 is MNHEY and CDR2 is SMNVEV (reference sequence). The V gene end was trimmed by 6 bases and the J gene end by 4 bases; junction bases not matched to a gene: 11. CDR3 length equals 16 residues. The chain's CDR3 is CASRPRGDRVNEKLFF. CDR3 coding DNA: TGTGCCAGCAGACCCAGAGGAGACAGGGTTAATGAAAAACTGTTTTTT. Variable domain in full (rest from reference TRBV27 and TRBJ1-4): EAQVTQNPRYLITVTGKKLTVTCSQNMNHEYMSWYRQDPGLGLRQIYYSMNVEVTDKGDVPEGYKVSRKEKRNFPLILESPSPNQTSLYFCASRPRGDRVNEKLFFGSGTQLSVL.

The CDR3 nucleotides are TGCGCCAGCAGCCAAGACTGGCAGGGGATAACAACTAATGAAAAACTGTTTTTT. Residues: CASSQDWQGITTNEKLFF. The chain employs TRBV4-1 and TRBJ1-4; maybe TRBD1 (6 bases). In germline, CDR1 is MGHRA, CDR2 YSYEKL. This CDR3 has 18 amino acids. Trimming stripped 0 bases from V and 0 bases from J, with 14 bases between.

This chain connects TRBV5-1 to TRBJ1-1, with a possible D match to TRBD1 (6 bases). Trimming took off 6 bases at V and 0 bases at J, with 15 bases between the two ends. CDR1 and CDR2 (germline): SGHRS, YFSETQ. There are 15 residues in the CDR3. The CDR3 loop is CASNGGQLMNTEAFF. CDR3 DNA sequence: TGCGCCAGCAACGGCGGACAGCTCATGAACACTGAAGCTTTCTTT.